This note documents a single T cell receptor beta chain sequence. Its cognate antigen is unknown. The data were taken from a study of OX40 agonist ivuxolimab in advanced cancers. For the study at large: Three patients responded partially, comprising one with hepatocellular carcinoma and two with cutaneous melanoma.

Profiled with immunoSEQ multiplex PCR; TCRdb holds only in-frame clones, not every one. The sample lists around 71,000 clones, 70% to 90% occurring once. Study-wide findings and caveats: CD8+ T cells (on average) carried more expanded clones than CD4+ T cells.

The material sequenced was CD4+ or CD8+ T cells sorted from blood, taken in a trial of the OX40 agonist ivuxolimab. The TCR originated in an adult with an advanced solid tumor such as melanoma, head and neck, liver or kidney cancer.

The CDR3 loop is CASSLETNNEQFF. CDR3 nucleotides: TGTGCCAGCAGCTTGGAGACTAACAATGAGCAGTTCTTC. The V gene is TRBV5-4, the J gene TRBJ2-1; TRBD2 might be the D (5 bases). CDR3 length equals 13 residues. V was trimmed by 0 bases and J by 5 bases, leaving 6 bases between them. Germline V gene data show CDR1 as SGHNT and CDR2 as YYREEE (reference sequence).